The 3 T cell receptor beta chains reported below all come from one sample, sequenced in a study of cytomegalovirus exposure and HLA in healthy donors. Researchers ran the PCR with 60 Vbeta and 13 Jbeta primers. The repertoire was sequenced with immunoSEQ multiplex PCR; TCRdb's copy has only in-frame clones and lacks some. The table includes around 150,000 clones, roughly 80% detected once. Sequenced: PBMCs. The source of these receptors is a middle-aged woman in good health and CMV-seropositive.

This chain links TRBV28 with TRBJ1-2; D is possibly TRBD1 (5 bases). Germline V gives CDR1 MDHEN, CDR2 SYDVKM. The CDR3 has 14 residues. Trimming took 3 bases from V and 4 from J, leaving 12 bases between them. CDR3 in DNA: TGTGCCAGCAGTTTCCAGCAGGGTAGCTATGGCTACACCTTC. Translation gives CASSFQQGSYGYTF.

This sequence joins TRBV9 and TRBJ1-2; D is ambiguous. CDR3 length equals 15 residues. The V end was cut by 3 bases, the J end by 7 bases, with 19 bases between. Germline CDR1 reads SGDLS; CDR2 reads YYNGEE. CDR3 amino acids: CASSDMVGSGSGYTF. The CDR3 nucleotides read TGTGCCAGCAGCGACATGGTGGGCAGTGGGAGTGGCTACACCTTC.

This chain connects TRBV2 to TRBJ2-5, with D tentatively TRBD1 (5 bases). Trimming left V 6 bases short and J 7 bases short, with 18 bases between. CDR3 length equals 14 residues. CDR1 is SNHLY and CDR2 is FYNNEI in the germline V gene. The CDR3 DNA reads TGTGCCAGCAGGGGCAAGGGGCAGGGAAGGACCCAGTACTTC. Its protein is CASRGKGQGRTQYF.